The T cell receptor beta chain under discussion was sequenced for a study of CXCR3-negative and CXCR3-positive naive CD8 T cells. Study-level results: Partly lower CXCR3 expression followed cryopreservation, and most assays relied on fresh PBMCs. Each naive subset displayed comparably high diversity, whereas memory CD8+ cells displayed much lower diversity. Both naive subsets, CXCR3-negative and CXCR3-positive, displayed similar TRBV-TRBJ usage, unlike memory cells.

Triplicates of under 350,000 cells were sorted from each CD8+ T cell subset. Regarding this clonotype: The target antigen is unknown.

Germline lookup yields CDR1 DFQATT and CDR2 SNEGSKA (reference sequence). The CDR3 spans 15 residues. TRB cDNA was prepared as libraries by UMI-labeled 5' RACE. TCRdb reprocessed the 5' RACE reads and stores each CDR3 protein as one record, lacking DNA. The table lists 45,000 to 65,000 distinct CDR3 sequences, with 20% to 25% in the top ten. Sequenced sample: memory CD8+ T cells from blood. The gene calls are TRBV20-1 and TRBJ2-7. This TCR was recovered from a human donor in good health. Some clones in this sample may be carry-over from other donors' samples. This CDR3 is CSARDIDSSRYEQYF.